This TCR beta chain was sequenced during a study of response to subunit inactivated influenza vaccine. Study-level results: There was a suggestion from the authors that each seasonal influenza vaccination recruits few new T cells.

The ends were cut back, 2 bases at V and 5 bases at J, with 15 bases in the middle. Germline V gives CDR1 MNHEY, CDR2 SMNVEV (reference sequence). The CDR3 spans 15 residues. This clonotype has a handful of counts. The antigen is not known. TCRdb ran MiXCR on the RT-PCR reads and lists one entry per CDR3 protein. This table has about 570,000 distinct CDR3 sequences, approximately 10% appearing once. The same sample was also used in a study of T cells expressing NK-cell markers. Per that paper: The authors made TCR beta cDNA libraries by 5'RACE template switching. This switching added a universal primer site and UMIs. Dominant NKG2C+ clonotype frequencies of roughly 1.0-7.0% of CD8+ T cells were measured in more than five donors. In a handful of donors, dominant clonotypes made up about 28.3-60.1% of CD3+CD56-NKG2C+ cells. The study did not resolve the HCMV specificity of expanded NKG2C+ T cell clones.

The V gene is TRBV27, the J gene TRBJ1-2; a weak D match, TRBD1 (6 bases). The sequence derives from a man aged 45-65 years who received an inactivated influenza vaccine. This specimen consisted of PBMCs from blood, obtained on the day of vaccination. CDR3 nucleotides: TGTGCCAGCAGTTTAACCCAGGGGTCGGGTTATGGCTACACCTTC. Amino acids: CASSLTQGSGYGYTF.